This entry describes one T cell receptor beta chain. This specimen belongs to a study of blood T cell repertoires in COVID-19. The wider study: COVID-19 samples, acute and convalescent, were from the United States, Italy and Spain. In each case, the material was cDNA or gDNA derived from T cells, B-cell-depleted T cells, or PBMCs.

Original data processing: Researchers report that nucleated cell counts were estimated from reference gene primer amplification. Sequenced by immunoSEQ multiplex PCR; TCRdb stores in-frame clones only, minus some. V and J calls plus clone size are reproduced from that table; the DNA served to infer D and trimming. This table holds under 60,000 clones, more than 75% found once. This CDR3 region has 14 residues. Germline CDR1 is MDHEN and CDR2 is SYDVKM. Trimming removed 7 bases at V and 4 bases at J, with 16 bases between. The specimen was peripheral blood. The V gene is TRBV28, the J gene TRBJ1-2; possibly TRBD1 for D (5 bases). This receptor was obtained from a human donor in a cohort sampled during active COVID-19. The CDR3 spells CASISAQGTYGYTF. The CDR3 bases are TGTGCCAGCATTTCGGCCCAGGGCACCTATGGCTACACCTTC.